The clone carrying this TCR beta chain was recorded only once. Germline V lookup: CDR1 MDHEN, CDR2 SYDVKM. CDR3 length: 16 amino acids. This sample was taken from a study of identical twins. TCRdb used MiXCR to reprocess the 5' RACE reads, holding one entry per CDR3 protein. Among roughly 1.6 million distinct CDR3 sequences listed, about 32% were seen once. This TCR was recovered from a newborn girl in good health. The sample taken for sequencing was cord blood. The rearrangement uses TRBV28 and TRBJ2-1; 8 bases fit TRBD2. The DNA matches TRBJ2-7 better at its end, which makes the J call doubtful. CDR3 amino acids: CASSPPYIAGRNEQYF. The DNA of the CDR3 is TGTGCCAGCAGTCCCCCCTATATAGCGGGGAGGAATGAGCAGTACTTC.